This entry is about one T cell receptor beta chain. Time point defined: after dendritic cell vaccination, including at tumor progression/relapse. This entry comes from a study of glioma-infiltrating T cells after dendritic cell vaccination. On the study more broadly: Samples are from glioblastoma patients in Phase I and II dendritic cell vaccine trials. Monocyte-derived dendritic cells, cultured 7 to 8 days with IL-4 and GM-CSF, were pulsed with autologous tumor lysate.

The primer mix had 60 V beta and 13 J beta primers. Produced via immunoSEQ multiplex PCR; TCRdb's table is partial and in-frame only. Of about 25,000 clones listed, around 92% were seen once; the top ten hold about 3.2%. J gave up 4 bases and V 3 bases, and 4 bases lay outside the gene matches. Per the germline V gene, CDR1 is SGHNT and CDR2 is YYREEE (reference sequence). This CDR3 is 13 amino acids long. The material sequenced was blood, taken after dendritic cell vaccination. This chain joins TRBV5-4 and TRBJ2-7; 7 bases fit TRBD2. This clonotype was sampled from a human donor with glioblastoma. The CDR3 DNA reads TGTGCCAGCAGCTCAGGAGCGGGGTACGAGCAGTACTTC. Protein product: CASSSGAGYEQYF.